The clone carrying this TCR beta chain was seen a handful of times. Attachment of unique molecular identifiers to individual cDNA molecules was performed. TCRdb re-called the 5' RACE reads through MiXCR, storing one row per CDR3 protein. The data contain about 22,000 distinct CDR3 sequences, under 5.5% of them singletons. These data belong to a study of early T cells in non-severe SARS-CoV-2 infection. About the study: Bulk RNA from unsorted whole blood was sequenced; chains were unpaired.

This CDR3 comprises 11 residues. The ends lost 6 bases at V and 5 bases at J; junction bases unmatched: 1. CDR1 is DFQATT and CDR2 is SNEGSKA in the germline V gene (reference sequence). The receptor's source is an adult who was a healthcare worker with PCR-confirmed SARS-CoV-2 infection or an uninfected control (not recorded which). V gene TRBV20-1 combines with J gene TRBJ2-7, with 10 bases matching TRBD1. Material: whole blood. The CDR3 DNA reads TGCAGTGCGGGGACAGGGGACGAGCAGTACTTC. The encoded protein is CSAGTGDEQYF.